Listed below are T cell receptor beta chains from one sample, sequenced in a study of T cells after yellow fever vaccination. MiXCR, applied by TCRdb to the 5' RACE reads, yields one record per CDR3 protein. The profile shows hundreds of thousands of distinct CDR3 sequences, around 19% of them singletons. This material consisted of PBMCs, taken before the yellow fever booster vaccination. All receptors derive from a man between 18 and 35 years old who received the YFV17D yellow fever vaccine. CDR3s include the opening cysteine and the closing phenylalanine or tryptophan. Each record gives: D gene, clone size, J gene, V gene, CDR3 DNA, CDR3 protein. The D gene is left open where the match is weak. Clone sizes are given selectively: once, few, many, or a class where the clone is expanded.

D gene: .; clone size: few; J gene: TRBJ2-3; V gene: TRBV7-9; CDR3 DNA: TGTGCCAGCAGCTTAGCCCCGCCCCCAGATACGCAGTATTTT; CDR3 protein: CASSLAPPPDTQYF
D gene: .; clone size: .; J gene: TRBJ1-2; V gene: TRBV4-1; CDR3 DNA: TGCGCCAGCAGCCCGGTTGGGGCAGGGAGCGACTATGGCTACACCTTC; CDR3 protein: CASSPVGAGSDYGYTF
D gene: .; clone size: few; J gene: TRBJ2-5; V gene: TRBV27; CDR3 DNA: TGTGCCAGCATGGGGCGGGACAAGAGGCTCGGAGAGACCCAGTACTTC; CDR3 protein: CASMGRDKRLGETQYF
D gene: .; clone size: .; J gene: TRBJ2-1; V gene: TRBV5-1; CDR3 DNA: TGCGCCAGCAGCTTGGACTTTTTTGAGCAGTTCTTC; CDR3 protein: CASSLDFFEQFF
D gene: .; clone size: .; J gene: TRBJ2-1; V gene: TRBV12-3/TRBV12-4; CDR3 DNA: TGTGCCAGCAGTTCCTCACTCTTGCGCACCCTCTCCTACAATGAGCAGTTCTTC; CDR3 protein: CASSSSLLRTLSYNEQFF
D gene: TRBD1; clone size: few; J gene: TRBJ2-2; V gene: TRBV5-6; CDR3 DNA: TGTGCCAGCAGCTCGGGACAGGGGTGGACCGGGGAGCTGTTTTTT; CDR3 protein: CASSSGQGWTGELFF
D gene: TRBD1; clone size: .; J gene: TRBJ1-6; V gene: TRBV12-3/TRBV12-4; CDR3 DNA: TGTGCCAGCAGCAAGGACAGGGGTAATTCACCCCTCCACTTT; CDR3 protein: CASSKDRGNSPLHF
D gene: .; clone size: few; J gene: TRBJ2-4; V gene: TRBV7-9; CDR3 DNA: TGTGCCAGCAGCTACCGCGAGGGGTACCTAAACATTCAGTACTTC; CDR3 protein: CASSYREGYLNIQYF
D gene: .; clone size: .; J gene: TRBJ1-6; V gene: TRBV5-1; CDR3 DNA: TGCGCCAGCAGCTTGGAAGGGCCCGCGGGAAATTCACCCCTCCACTTT; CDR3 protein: CASSLEGPAGNSPLHF
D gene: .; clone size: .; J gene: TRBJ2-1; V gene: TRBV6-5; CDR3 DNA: TGTGCCAGCAGTTACAGACAGCTCTATGAGCAGTTCTTC; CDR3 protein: CASSYRQLYEQFF
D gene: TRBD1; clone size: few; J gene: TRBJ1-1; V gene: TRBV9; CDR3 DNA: TGTGCCAGCAGCGAGAGGGGACAGGCGAACACTGAAGCTTTCTTT; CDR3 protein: CASSERGQANTEAFF
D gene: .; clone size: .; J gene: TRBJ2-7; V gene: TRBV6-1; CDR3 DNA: TGTGCCAGCAGTGAATTGGTCAGCTCCTACGAGCAGTACTTC; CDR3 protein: CASSELVSSYEQYF
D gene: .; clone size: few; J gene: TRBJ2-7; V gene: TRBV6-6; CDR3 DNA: TGTGCCAGCAGTGACGAGGGCCGATACGAGCAGTACTTC; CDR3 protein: CASSDEGRYEQYF
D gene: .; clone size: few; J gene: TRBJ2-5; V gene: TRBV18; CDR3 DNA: TGTGCCAGCTCAGAGGTATACCAAGAGACCCAGTACTTC; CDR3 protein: CASSEVYQETQYF
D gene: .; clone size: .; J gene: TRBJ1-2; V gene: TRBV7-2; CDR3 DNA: TGTGCCAGCAGCTTTCTTACAGAGAACTATGGCTACACCTTC; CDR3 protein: CASSFLTENYGYTF
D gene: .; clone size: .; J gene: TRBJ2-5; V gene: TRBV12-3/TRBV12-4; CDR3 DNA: TGTGCCAGCAGTTTAAGTTACAGGGAAGAGACCCAGTACTTC; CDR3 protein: CASSLSYREETQYF
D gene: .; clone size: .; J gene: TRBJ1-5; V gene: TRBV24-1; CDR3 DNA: TGTGCCATTCAAGGGGAATATGAGCCCCAGCATTTT; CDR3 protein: CAIQGEYEPQHF
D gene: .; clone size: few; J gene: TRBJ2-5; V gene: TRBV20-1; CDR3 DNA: TGCAGTGCTAGGACTCTCCAAGAGACCCAGTACTTC; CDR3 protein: CSARTLQETQYF
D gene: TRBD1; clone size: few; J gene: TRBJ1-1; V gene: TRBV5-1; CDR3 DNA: TGCGCCAGCAGCTTGGGCCCCTCACAGGGGACAAACACTGAAGCTTTCTTT; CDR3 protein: CASSLGPSQGTNTEAFF
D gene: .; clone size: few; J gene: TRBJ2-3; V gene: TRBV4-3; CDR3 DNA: TGCGCCAGCAGCCGGCGGGACAGTAACACAGATACGCAGTATTTT; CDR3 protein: CASSRRDSNTDTQYF
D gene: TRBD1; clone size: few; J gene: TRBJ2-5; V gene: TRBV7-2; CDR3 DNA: TGTGCCAGCAGCTTAGTGGGACAGATACAAGAGACCCAGTACTTC; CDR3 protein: CASSLVGQIQETQYF
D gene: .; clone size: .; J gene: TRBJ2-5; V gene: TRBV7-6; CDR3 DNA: TGTGCCAGCAGCCCTACCCCGACCGCAGAGACCCAGTACTTC; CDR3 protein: CASSPTPTAETQYF
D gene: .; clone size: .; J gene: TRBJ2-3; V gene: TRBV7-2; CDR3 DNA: TGTGCCAGCAGCTTACTGGGGGGGGCAACAGATACGCAGTATTTT; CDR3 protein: CASSLLGGATDTQYF
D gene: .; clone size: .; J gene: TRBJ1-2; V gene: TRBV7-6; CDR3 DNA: TGTGCCAGCAGCCCGGACGGCGGCGGCTACACCTTC; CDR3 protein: CASSPDGGGYTF
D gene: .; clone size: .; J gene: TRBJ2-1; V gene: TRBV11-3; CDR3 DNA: TGTGCCAGCAGCTTAGATAGAACGTTGGCTGAGCAGTTCTTC; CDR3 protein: CASSLDRTLAEQFF
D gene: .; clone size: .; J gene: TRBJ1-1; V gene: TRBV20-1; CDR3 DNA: TGCAGTGCAAACTACGGACCGGTGCCTGAAGCTTTCTTT; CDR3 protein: CSANYGPVPEAFF
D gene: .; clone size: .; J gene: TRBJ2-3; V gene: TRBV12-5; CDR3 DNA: TGTGCTAGTGGTTTGAGGACGGCGTTGCTCCGTCGGACGCAGTATTTT; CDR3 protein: CASGLRTALLRRTQYF
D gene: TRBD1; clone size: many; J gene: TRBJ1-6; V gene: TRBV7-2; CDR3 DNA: TGTGCCAGCAGCTCCGGGACAGGGCAACGACCCCTCCACTTT; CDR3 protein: CASSSGTGQRPLHF
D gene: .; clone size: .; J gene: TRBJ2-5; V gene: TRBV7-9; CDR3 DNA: TGTGCCAGCAGCTTAGCGCTCTTGGGATTAGAGACCCAGTACTTC; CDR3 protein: CASSLALLGLETQYF
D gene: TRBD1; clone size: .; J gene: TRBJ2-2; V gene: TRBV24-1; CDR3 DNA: TGTGCCACCAGTGATTCAATCCTGGGACAGGGGCGTACCGGGGAGCTGTTTTTT; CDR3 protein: CATSDSILGQGRTGELFF
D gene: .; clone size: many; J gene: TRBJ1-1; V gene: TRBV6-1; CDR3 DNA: TGTGCCAGCAGTGAATCGGGTTTGAACACTGAAGCTTTCTTT; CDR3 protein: CASSESGLNTEAFF
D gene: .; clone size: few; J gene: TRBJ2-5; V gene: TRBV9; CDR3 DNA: TGTGCCAGCAGCGTAGGGGGTTCAACCCAAGAGACCCAGTACTTC; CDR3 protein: CASSVGGSTQETQYF
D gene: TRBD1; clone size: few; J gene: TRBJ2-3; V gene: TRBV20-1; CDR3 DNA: TGCAGTGCTAGACCCGACAGGGGGCTAACAGATACGCAGTATTTT; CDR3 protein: CSARPDRGLTDTQYF
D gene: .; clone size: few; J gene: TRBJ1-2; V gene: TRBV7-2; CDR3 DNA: TGTGCCAGCAGCTTCAGGGGCCCTGACGCTATTGGCTACACCTTC; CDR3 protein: CASSFRGPDAIGYTF
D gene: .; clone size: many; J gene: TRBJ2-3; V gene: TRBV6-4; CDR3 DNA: TGTGCCAGCAGCCGGACTAGCACAGATACGCAGTATTTT; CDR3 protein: CASSRTSTDTQYF
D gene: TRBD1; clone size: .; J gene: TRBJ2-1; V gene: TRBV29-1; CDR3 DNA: TGCAGCGACCAGCAACAGGGGAGCGAGCAGTTCTTC; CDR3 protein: CSDQQQGSEQFF
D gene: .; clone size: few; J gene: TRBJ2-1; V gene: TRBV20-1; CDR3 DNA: TGCAGTGCCCGTGGACTTGCTAATACCTACAATGAGCAGTTCTTC; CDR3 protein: CSARGLANTYNEQFF
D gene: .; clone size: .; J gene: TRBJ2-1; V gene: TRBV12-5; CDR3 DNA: TGTGCTAGTACAATCATCCCTGGGGGGGCGAGCTCCTACAATGAGCAGTTCTTC; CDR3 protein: CASTIIPGGASSYNEQFF
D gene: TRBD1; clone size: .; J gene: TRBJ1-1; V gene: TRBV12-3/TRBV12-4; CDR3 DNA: TGTGCCAGCAGTTTGATCCAGGGGGGCACTGAAGCTTTCTTT; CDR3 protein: CASSLIQGGTEAFF
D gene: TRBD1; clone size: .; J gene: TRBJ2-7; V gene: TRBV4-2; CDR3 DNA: TGTGCCAGCATCCCAGGGGGTAGCGCCTCCCACGAGCAGTACTTC; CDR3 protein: CASIPGGSASHEQYF
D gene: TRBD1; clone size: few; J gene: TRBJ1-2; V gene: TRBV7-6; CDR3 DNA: TGTGCCAGCGGTGGCAGGGGGCAGGGTAACTATGGCTACACCTTC; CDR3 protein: CASGGRGQGNYGYTF
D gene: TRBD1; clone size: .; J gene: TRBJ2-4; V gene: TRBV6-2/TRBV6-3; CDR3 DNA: TGTGCCAGCAGTTACTCCGGGACAGGGAACATTCAGTACTTC; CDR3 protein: CASSYSGTGNIQYF
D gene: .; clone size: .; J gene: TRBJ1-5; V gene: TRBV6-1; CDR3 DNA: TGTGCCAGCACCAACAGGGCTGCCGTCCAGCCCCAGCATTTT; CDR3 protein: CASTNRAAVQPQHF
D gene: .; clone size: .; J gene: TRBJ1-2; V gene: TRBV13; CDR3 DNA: TGTGCCAGCAGCTTATACCGCAAGGGGCTCCACACCCCGATCTATGGCTACACCTTC; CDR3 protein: CASSLYRKGLHTPIYGYTF
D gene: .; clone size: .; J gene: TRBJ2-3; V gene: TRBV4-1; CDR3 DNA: TGCGCCAGCAGCCCATCGGAGACCAGCACAGATACGCAGTATTTT; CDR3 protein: CASSPSETSTDTQYF
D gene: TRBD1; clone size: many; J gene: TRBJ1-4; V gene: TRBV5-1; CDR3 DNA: TGCGCCAGCAGCCAAGGGGGCACAGGAGACGGTGAAAAACTGTTTTTT; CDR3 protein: CASSQGGTGDGEKLFF
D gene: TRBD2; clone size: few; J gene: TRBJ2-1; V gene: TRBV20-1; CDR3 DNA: TGCAGTGCGAGTACTAGCGGGTACTACAATGAGCAGTTCTTC; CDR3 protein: CSASTSGYYNEQFF
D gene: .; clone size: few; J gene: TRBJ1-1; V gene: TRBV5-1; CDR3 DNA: TGCGCCAGCAGCTGGTCAGGGGCACAAGCTGAAGCTTTCTTT; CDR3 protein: CASSWSGAQAEAFF
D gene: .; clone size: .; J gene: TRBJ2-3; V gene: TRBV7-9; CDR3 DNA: TGTGCCAGCAGCAAACTACGGGGGCAGTATTTT; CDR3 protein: CASSKLRGQYF
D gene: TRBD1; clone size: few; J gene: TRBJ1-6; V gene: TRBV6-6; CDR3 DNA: TGTGCCAGCAGGGGACAGGGCCGGGAGATAGCACCCCTCCACTTT; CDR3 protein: CASRGQGREIAPLHF
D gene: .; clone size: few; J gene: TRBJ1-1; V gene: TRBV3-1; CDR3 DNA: TGTGCCAGCAGCCGTATCGACACTGAAGCTTTCTTT; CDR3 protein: CASSRIDTEAFF
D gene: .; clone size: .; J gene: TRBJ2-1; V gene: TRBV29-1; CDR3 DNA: TGCAGCGTTGCATTCTCGCAGTACAATGAGCAGTTCTTC; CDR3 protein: CSVAFSQYNEQFF
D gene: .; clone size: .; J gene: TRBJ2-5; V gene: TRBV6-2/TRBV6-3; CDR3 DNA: TGTGCCAGCAGCGACAATTTAGGACGGTCCCAAGAGACCCAGTACTTC; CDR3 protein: CASSDNLGRSQETQYF
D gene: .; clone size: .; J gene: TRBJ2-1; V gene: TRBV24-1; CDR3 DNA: TGTGCCACCAGTGATCGCTCTACAGGTGGGGGATACAATGAGCAGTTCTTC; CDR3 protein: CATSDRSTGGGYNEQFF
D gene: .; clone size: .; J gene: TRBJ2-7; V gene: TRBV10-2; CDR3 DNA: TGCGCCAGCAGTGATACAGGGCACTACGAGCAGTACTTC; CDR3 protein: CASSDTGHYEQYF